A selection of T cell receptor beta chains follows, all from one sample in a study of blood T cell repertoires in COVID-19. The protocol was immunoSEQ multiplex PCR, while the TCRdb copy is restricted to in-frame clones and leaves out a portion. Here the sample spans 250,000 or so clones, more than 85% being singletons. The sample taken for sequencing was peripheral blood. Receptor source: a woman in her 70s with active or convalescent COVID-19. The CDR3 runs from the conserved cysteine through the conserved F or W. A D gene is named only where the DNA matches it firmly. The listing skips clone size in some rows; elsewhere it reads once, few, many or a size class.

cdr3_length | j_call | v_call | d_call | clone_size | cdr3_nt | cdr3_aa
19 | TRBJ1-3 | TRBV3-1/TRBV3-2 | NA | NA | TGTGCCAGCAGCCAAGAAGCAAGAGGGGTGCGGGAAGCTGGAAACACCATATATTTT | CASSQEARGVREAGNTIYF
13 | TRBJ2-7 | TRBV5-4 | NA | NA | TGTGCCAGCAGCTTGCCACAGCCCTACGAGCAGTACTTC | CASSLPQPYEQYF
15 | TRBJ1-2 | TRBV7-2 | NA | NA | TGTGCCAGCAGCTCGAGGGTAGCAGGCGCCTATGGCTACACCTTC | CASSSRVAGAYGYTF
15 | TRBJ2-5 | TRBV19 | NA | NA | TGTGCCAGTAGTGAGGTTACCGGGACTCCAGAGACCCAGTACTTC | CASSEVTGTPETQYF
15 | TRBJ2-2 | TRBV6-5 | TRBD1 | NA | TGTGCCAGCAGTCCAGCTCAGGGGGTCACCGGGGAGCTGTTTTTT | CASSPAQGVTGELFF
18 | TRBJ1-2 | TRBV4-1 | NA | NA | TGCGCCAGCAGCCAAGATTTACTAGCGGGGGGCGCTGGGTATGGCTACACCTTC | CASSQDLLAGGAGYGYTF
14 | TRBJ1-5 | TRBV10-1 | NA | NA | TGCGCCAGCAGTGACCCCCCGGGGGGAGAGCCCCAGCATTTT | CASSDPPGGEPQHF
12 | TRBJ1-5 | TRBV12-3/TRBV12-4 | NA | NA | TGTGCCAGCACATACACCAATCAGCCCCAGCATTTT | CASTYTNQPQHF
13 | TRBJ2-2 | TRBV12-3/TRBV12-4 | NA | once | TGTGCCAGCAGTTTAGTGCCGGCCGGGGAGCTGTTTTTT | CASSLVPAGELFF
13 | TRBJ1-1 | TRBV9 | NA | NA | TGTGCCAGCAGCGTTGCCGACAGGAATGAAGCTTTCTTT | CASSVADRNEAFF
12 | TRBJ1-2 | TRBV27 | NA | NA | TGTGCCAGCAGTTTACGGGGGTATGGCTACACCTTC | CASSLRGYGYTF
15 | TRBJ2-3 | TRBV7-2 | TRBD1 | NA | TGTGCCAGCACCCTCCGGACAGGGCGCACAGATACGCAGTATTTT | CASTLRTGRTDTQYF
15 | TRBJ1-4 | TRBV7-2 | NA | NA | TGTGCCAGCAGCTTAGCGGGGCTTGGGGATGAAAAACTGTTTTTT | CASSLAGLGDEKLFF
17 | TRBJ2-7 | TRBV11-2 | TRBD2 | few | TGTGCCAGCAGCTTAGATTTTGGGTGGGAGGGATCCTACGAGCAGTACTTC | CASSLDFGWEGSYEQYF
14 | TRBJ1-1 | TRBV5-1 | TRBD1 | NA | TGCGCCAGCAGCGCGCCCGGGACAGGGAGGTCAGCTTTCTTT | CASSAPGTGRSAFF
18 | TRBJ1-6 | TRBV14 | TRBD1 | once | TGTGCCAGCAGCCAGAAGACAGGGGTGTTCTCCTATAATTCACCCCTCCACTTT | CASSQKTGVFSYNSPLHF
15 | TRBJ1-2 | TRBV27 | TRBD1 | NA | TGTGCCAGCAGTCTCCAGGGGGAGCCCAACTATGGCTACACCTTC | CASSLQGEPNYGYTF
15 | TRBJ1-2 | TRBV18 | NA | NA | TGTGCCAGCTCACCAGGTGGAGGGGCGCTCTATGGCTACACCTTC | CASSPGGGALYGYTF